These 15 T cell receptor beta chains share one sample of origin, sequenced in a study of cytomegalovirus exposure and HLA in healthy donors. PCR was performed using 60 Vbeta and 13 Jbeta primers. The table came from immunoSEQ multiplex PCR; TCRdb's copy has only in-frame clones and leaves some out. The sample lists about 130,000 clones, more than 60% occurring once. Sequencing input: PBMCs. All receptors derive from a woman in her thirties or forties in good health and CMV-seropositive.

For the CDR3, the DNA is TGTGCCAGCAGCGTAGTGTATAGTTCCCATAAGCAGTTCTTC. This encodes CASSVVYSSHKQFF. The gene calls are TRBV9 and TRBJ2-1; D is unclear. Looked up from germline, CDR1 is SGDLS and CDR2 is YYNGEE. This CDR3 region has 14 residues. Between the trimmed V and J ends, which lost 0 bases and 11 bases, there was a span of 15 bases.

This clone turned up a few times. This chain links TRBV30 with TRBJ1-4, with D perhaps matching TRBD1 (6 bases). The germline CDR1 and CDR2 sequences are GTSNPN and SVGIG (reference sequence). The V gene lost 1 base and the J gene lost 10 bases, with 16 bases spanning the gap. This CDR3 has 14 residues. CDR3 amino acids: CAWSGGTGIGKLFF. The CDR3 DNA sequence: TGTGCCTGGAGTGGAGGAACAGGGATCGGAAAACTGTTTTTT.

The chain recombines TRBV7-2 with TRBJ2-3; D unresolved. The CDR3 totals 16 residues. CDR1 is SGHTA, CDR2 FQGNSA, per germline. V shed 1 base and J shed 3 bases, with 14 bases lying between them. CDR3 in DNA: TGTGCCAGCAGCTTAGAAGTTCGGCTGCGGACAGATACGCAGTATTTT. Translated, it gives CASSLEVRLRTDTQYF. Filled out from reference TRBV7-2 and TRBJ2-3, the complete variable domain reads GAGVSQSPSNKVTEKGKDVELRCDPISGHTALYWYRQSLGQGLEFLIYFQGNSAPDKSGLPSDRFSAERTGGSVSTLTIQRTQQEDSAVYLCASSLEVRLRTDTQYFGPGTRLTVL.

The chain is built from TRBV7-6 and TRBJ1-1; the D gene is possibly TRBD1 (6 bases). The CDR3 sequence is 15 residues long. CDR1 and CDR2 from the germline V gene are SGHVS and FNYEAQ. Trimming shortened V by 2 bases and J by 4 bases, and 14 bases separated the two germline ends. CDR3: CASSLLSNRATEAFF. The CDR3 nucleotides are TGTGCCAGCAGCTTATTGTCCAACAGGGCCACTGAAGCTTTCTTT.

This clone appeared a single time. The gene calls are TRBV6-1 and TRBJ2-1; TRBD2 agrees at 7 bases. After removal of 2 bases from V and 7 bases from J, the junction contained 5 bases not matched to a gene. The CDR3 loop spans 14 amino acids. The germline V gene encodes CDR1 MNHNS and CDR2 SASEGT. The CDR3 region is CASSETHSGNEQFF. Here the CDR3 DNA reads TGTGCCAGCAGTGAAACACATAGCGGGAATGAGCAGTTCTTC.

The chain uses TRBV9 and TRBJ2-7, with 14 bases lining up with TRBD2. V shed 4 bases, J shed 5 bases, and the junction held 11 bases outside the gene matches. The CDR3 length is 17 residues. Germline lookup yields CDR1 SGDLS and CDR2 YYNGEE. In DNA form, the CDR3 reads TGTGCCAGCAGCCCCCTGGGACTAGCGGGAGCGGTAAACGAGCAGTACTTC. It translates to CASSPLGLAGAVNEQYF.

The chain employs TRBV5-1 and TRBJ2-6; 9 bases agree with TRBD1. This CDR3 comprises 17 residues. In germline, CDR1 is SGHRS, CDR2 YFSETQ. Trimming took 4 bases from V and 0 from J; bases not matched to a gene: 5. This chain's CDR3 is CASSRTGATSGANVLTF. The CDR3 DNA reads as TGCGCCAGCAGCCGGACAGGGGCAACCTCTGGGGCCAACGTCCTGACTTTC.

This clone appeared once. The chain joins TRBV30 to TRBJ2-7; a possible D gene is TRBD1 (5 bases). V lost 1 base to trimming and J lost 2 bases, with 6 bases between them. Per germline, CDR1 GTSNPN and CDR2 SVGIG (reference sequence). The CDR3 is 12 residues long. In DNA form, the CDR3 reads TGTGCCTGGAGTGACAGGCCCTACGAGCAGTACTTC. This sequence encodes CAWSDRPYEQYF.

V usage is TRBV15 and J usage is TRBJ1-6, with 7 bases aligning to TRBD1. Germline V lookup: CDR1 LNHNV, CDR2 YYDKDF (reference sequence). The trim removed 5 bases at V and 0 bases at J, leaving 13 bases unmatched. CDR3 length equals 19 residues. CDR3 nucleotide sequence: TGTGCCACCAGCCCCCCTCTTAGGGGGCTGAGCTCCTATAATTCACCCCTCCACTTT. Translated, it gives CATSPPLRGLSSYNSPLHF.

In its sample, this clone was seen once. J is TRBJ2-1 and V is TRBV19, with TRBD1 identical over 12 bases. The ends lost 9 bases at V and 10 bases at J; junction bases unmatched: 4. This CDR3 contains 12 residues. Germline V lookup: CDR1 LNHDA, CDR2 SQIVND (reference sequence). CDR3 sequence (DNA): TGTGCCAGCCGGGACAGGGGGCCCGAGCAGTTCTTC. It translates to CASRDRGPEQFF.

The genes are TRBV28 and TRBJ2-4; TRBD2 agrees at 7 bases. The CDR3 extends over 16 amino acids. Trimming cost V 2 bases and J 7 bases; bases outside gene matches: 11. The germline gives CDR1 MDHEN, CDR2 SYDVKM. CDR3 sequence reads: CASSLGLGVGNNIQYF. The CDR3 DNA reads as TGTGCCAGCAGTTTAGGACTAGGAGTGGGCAATAACATTCAGTACTTC.

The genes are TRBV6-1 and TRBJ1-5; possibly TRBD1 for D (6 bases). CDR3 length: 18 amino acids. The V gene's germline CDR1 is MNHNS and CDR2 SASEGT. The ends were cut back, 2 bases at V and 0 bases at J, with 17 bases in the middle. The CDR3 loop is CASSERRAGALSNQPQHF. The CDR3 coding sequence is TGTGCCAGCAGTGAAAGGAGAGCAGGGGCTCTTAGCAATCAGCCCCAGCATTTT.

The rearrangement joins TRBV4-2 to TRBJ1-5; D unclear. The ends were cut back, 1 base at V and 3 bases at J, with 13 bases in the middle. CDR3 length equals 16 residues. Germline assignment: CDR1 LGHNA and CDR2 YNFKEQ. For the CDR3, the DNA is TGTGCCAGCAGCCAAGTCGCGGAGGTCGTCAATCAGCCCCAGCATTTT. Its protein is CASSQVAEVVNQPQHF.

The CDR3 spells CASSPTSGRIYEQYF. The DNA for the CDR3 is TGTGCCAGCTCACCGACTAGCGGGAGAATCTACGAGCAGTACTTC. This chain connects TRBV18 to TRBJ2-7; TRBD2 aligns across 12 bases. The junction had 3 bases not matched to a gene; V was cut back by 3 bases and J by 3 bases. The germline CDR1 and CDR2 sequences are KGHSH and LQKENI. CDR3 size: 15 residues.

The chain has TRBV6-6 and TRBJ2-7, with 10 positions matching TRBD2. The CDR3 covers 16 residues. V gave up 0 bases and J gave up 4 bases; unmatched junction bases: 6. Germline V CDR1 and CDR2: MNHNY, SVGAGI (reference sequence). In DNA, the CDR3 is TGTGCCAGCAGTTACTCTTCTAGCGGGGGCCCTTACGAGCAGTACTTC. This translates into CASSYSSSGGPYEQYF.